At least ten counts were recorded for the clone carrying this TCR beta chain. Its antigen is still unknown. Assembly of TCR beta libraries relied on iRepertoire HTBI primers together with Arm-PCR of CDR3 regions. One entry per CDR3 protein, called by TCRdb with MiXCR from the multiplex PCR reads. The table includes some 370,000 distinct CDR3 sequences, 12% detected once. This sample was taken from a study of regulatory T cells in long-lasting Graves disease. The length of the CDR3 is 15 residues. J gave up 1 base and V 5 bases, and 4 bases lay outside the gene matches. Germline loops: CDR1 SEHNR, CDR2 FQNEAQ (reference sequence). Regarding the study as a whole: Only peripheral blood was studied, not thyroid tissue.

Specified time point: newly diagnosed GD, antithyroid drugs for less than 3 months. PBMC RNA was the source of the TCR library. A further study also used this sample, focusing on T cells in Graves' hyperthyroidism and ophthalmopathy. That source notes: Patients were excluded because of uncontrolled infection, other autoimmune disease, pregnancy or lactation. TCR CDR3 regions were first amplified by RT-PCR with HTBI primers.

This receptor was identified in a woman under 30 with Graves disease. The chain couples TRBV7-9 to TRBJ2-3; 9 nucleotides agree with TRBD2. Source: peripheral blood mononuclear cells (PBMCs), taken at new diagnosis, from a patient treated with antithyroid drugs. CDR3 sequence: CASSHPSGGTDTQYF. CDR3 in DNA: TGTGCCAGCAGCCATCCTAGCGGGGGCACAGATACGCAGTATTTT.